This T cell receptor beta chain came from a study of cytomegalovirus exposure and HLA in healthy donors. Overall study results and limits: Rare TCR sequences predominated, though certain public TCRs were found in many donors.

PCR amplification relied on 60 Vbeta primers (plus 13 Jbeta primers). Using immunoSEQ multiplex PCR, the repertoire was profiled, and TCRdb retains in-frame clones only, with some absent. The sample has 100,000 to 150,000 clones; 84% are singletons. The sample holds many counts of this clone. Its target is not known. Trimming removed 4 bases from V and 4 bases from J, with 3 bases in between. Germline assignment: CDR1 WSHSY and CDR2 SAAADI. The CDR3 runs 11 residues. The chain has TRBV10-2 and TRBJ2-3, with D hard to call. The clonotype originates from a man aged 50 to 60 in good health and CMV-seronegative. The sample comprised PBMCs. Written as DNA, the CDR3 is TGCGCCAGCAGTGGAGCAGATACGCAGTATTTT. Encoded protein: CASSGADTQYF.